This TCR beta chain was recorded in a study of blood T cell repertoires in COVID-19. Study-level information: The United States, Italy and Spain provided the acute and convalescent COVID-19 samples. Sample material is recorded as cDNA or gDNA derived from T cells, B-cell-depleted T cells, or PBMCs.

In the source study's methods: Researchers report that nucleated cell counts were estimated from reference gene primer amplification. The repertoire was sequenced with immunoSEQ multiplex PCR; TCRdb's copy has only in-frame clones and lacks some. Clonal size and the V and J genes are those of that table, whereas D and trimming came from the DNA. The sample carries about 110,000 clones, about 80% recorded once. The germline V and J ends were trimmed by 3 bases and 6 bases, with 13 bases remaining between them. The V gene's germline CDR1 is MNHEY and CDR2 SMNVEV (reference sequence). This CDR3 contains 14 residues.

The receptor comes from a woman of 80 years or more with acute or convalescent COVID-19. The V and J genes are TRBV27 and TRBJ2-3, with a possible D match to TRBD2 (6 bases). The specimen sequenced was peripheral blood. CDR3 sequence reads: CASSLWEEADTQYF. CDR3 sequence (DNA): TGTGCCAGCAGTTTGTGGGAGGAAGCCGATACGCAGTATTTT.